This T cell receptor beta chain was sequenced during a study of T-cell reconstitution after alpha-beta-depleted transplantation in children. Unique molecular identifiers featured in how the TCRbeta library was prepared. TCRdb processed the PCR reads anew with MiXCR; each CDR3 protein has one entry. The sample carries about 470,000 distinct CDR3 sequences, 43% recorded once. V was clipped by 5 bases and J by 7 bases, with 18 bases between them. Germline CDR1 is DFQATT and CDR2 is SNEGSKA (reference sequence). The CDR3 spans 14 residues. This sequence joins TRBV20-1 and TRBJ2-1; no clear D. The source was PBMCs, collected before TCRalphabeta/CD19-depleted stem cell transplant. This TCR was sampled from a girl between 2 and 10 years old with aplastic anemia, due to receive a stem cell transplant. The CDR3 region has the DNA TGCAGTGCTGGTCAGGACGCGTGGTTAAATGAGCAGTTCTTC. This sequence encodes CSAGQDAWLNEQFF.